These 23 T cell receptor beta chains were all obtained from the same sample, sequenced in a study of shared clonotypes between healthy human individuals. Some clones are missing from TCRdb's copy, which holds only in-frame ones; the method was immunoSEQ multiplex PCR. The sample shows approximately 500,000 clones, approximately 82% of them seen only once. Sequencing used PBMCs. These receptors all stem from a middle-aged woman in good health. Some clones in this sample may be carry-over from other donors' samples.

The V gene is TRBV4-2, the J gene TRBJ2-3; D is uncertain. The CDR3 consists of 15 residues. V shed 5 bases and J shed 4 bases, with 16 bases lying between them. Germline CDR1 is LGHNA and CDR2 is YNFKEQ. CDR3 sequence: CASSTGSRSPDTQYF. For the CDR3, the DNA is TGTGCCAGCAGCACTGGGTCCCGGAGCCCAGATACGCAGTATTTT.

The V gene is TRBV11-2, the J gene TRBJ2-5, with D hard to call. The CDR3 covers 15 residues. V lost 0 bases to trimming and J lost 4 bases, with 12 bases between them. CDR1 is SGHAT and CDR2 is FQNNGV in the germline V gene. In nucleotides, the CDR3 is TGTGCCAGCAGCTTAGATTGGTTCTCGAGAGAGACCCAGTACTTC. It translates to CASSLDWFSRETQYF. Filled out from reference TRBV11-2 and TRBJ2-5, the complete variable domain reads EAGVAQSPRYKIIEKRQSVAFWCNPISGHATLYWYQQILGQGPKLLIQFQNNGVVDDSQLPKDRFSAERLKGVDSTLKIQPAKLEDSAVYLCASSLDWFSRETQYFGPGTRLLVL.

The chain joins TRBV5-1 to TRBJ1-6; D is unresolved. Looked up from germline, CDR1 is SGHRS and CDR2 is YFSETQ. The CDR3 is 18 residues long. V was cut by 3 bases and J by 0 bases, with 16 bases left in between. The CDR3 DNA reads TGCGCCAGCAGCTCCACTCCAGTGCGGAGCTCCTATAATTCACCCCTCCACTTT. Translation gives CASSSTPVRSSYNSPLHF.

V and J are TRBV5-1 and TRBJ2-3; 12 bases are a match to TRBD2. CDR1 is SGHRS, CDR2 YFSETQ, per germline. V lost 4 bases, J lost 1 base, and 7 bases stayed unmatched. There are 17 residues in the CDR3. CDR3 sequence: CASSPLTSGSGTDTQYF. The DNA of the CDR3 is TGCGCCAGCAGCCCTTTGACTAGCGGGAGTGGCACAGATACGCAGTATTTT.

This clone was detected once. This chain uses TRBV7-2 with TRBJ1-1; D might be TRBD1 (6 bases). V lost 1 base to trimming and J lost 3 bases, with 12 bases between them. CDR1 is SGHTA and CDR2 is FQGNSA in the germline V gene. This CDR3 contains 15 residues. CDR3 loop: CASSLGGQLDTEAFF. The CDR3 DNA sequence: TGTGCCAGCAGCTTAGGAGGACAGTTAGACACTGAAGCTTTCTTT.

The chain carries TRBV5-1 and TRBJ2-2, with D unresolved. There are 13 residues in the CDR3. Germline assignment: CDR1 SGHRS and CDR2 YFSETQ. Trimming pared 0 bases from V and 6 bases from J, leaving 6 bases between. CDR3 sequence: CASSLGSPGELFF. The CDR3 DNA reads TGCGCCAGCAGCTTGGGTAGCCCCGGGGAGCTGTTTTTT.

The CDR3 region has the DNA TGTGCCAGCAGCTTAGGGGGACTATTATCTGAGCAGTTCTTC. Translated: CASSLGGLLSEQFF. This chain joins TRBV11-2 and TRBJ2-1; the match to TRBD2 covers 7 bases. Germline V gives CDR1 SGHAT, CDR2 FQNNGV. J was trimmed by 9 bases and V by 1 base; bases with no gene match: 6. The CDR3 sequence is 14 residues long.

This chain links TRBV9 with TRBJ2-2, with TRBD2 matching over 12 bases. CDR1 SGDLS and CDR2 YYNGEE come from the germline V gene. J gave up 5 bases and V 3 bases, and 5 bases lay outside the gene matches. The length of the CDR3 is 16 residues. The DNA of the CDR3 is TGTGCCAGCAGCGGACTAGCGGGAGTGTGGACCGGGGAGCTGTTTTTT. This sequence encodes CASSGLAGVWTGELFF.

The J gene is TRBJ1-4, the V gene TRBV18, with no clear D. Trimming pared 0 bases from V and 7 bases from J, leaving 9 bases between. Germline loops: CDR1 KGHSH, CDR2 LQKENI. This CDR3 has 14 amino acids. CDR3 residues: CASSPPSASEKLFF. CDR3 nucleotides: TGTGCCAGCTCACCACCGTCAGCTTCTGAAAAACTGTTTTTT.

CDR3 amino acids: CASSWETKAKNIQYF. CDR3 nucleotide sequence: TGTGCCAGCAGCTGGGAGACGAAAGCCAAAAACATTCAGTACTTC. This chain connects TRBV7-9 to TRBJ2-4; possible D gene TRBD2, 5 bases. Germline V CDR1 and CDR2: SEHNR, FQNEAQ (reference sequence). The CDR3 consists of 15 residues. V dropped 4 bases and J dropped 0 bases, with 10 bases sitting between them.

The V call is TRBV9, the J call TRBJ1-4, with TRBD1 as a possible D gene (5 bases). CDR3 length: 15 residues. Germline V gene data show CDR1 as SGDLS and CDR2 as YYNGEE. Deletions cut 2 bases from V and 0 bases from J, with 8 bases between. CDR3 DNA: TGTGCCAGCAGCGTCCAGGGAGCAACTAATGAAAAACTGTTTTTT. Translating gives CASSVQGATNEKLFF. Using reference TRBV9 and TRBJ1-4 for the parts outside the CDR3, the full variable domain is DSGVTQTPKHLITATGQRVTLRCSPRSGDLSVYWYQQSLDQGLQFLIQYYNGEERAKGNILERFSAQQFPDLHSELNLSSLELGDSALYFCASSVQGATNEKLFFGSGTQLSVL.

The chain employs TRBV9 and TRBJ2-5; 12 positions match TRBD2. The CDR3 sequence is 15 residues long. Germline CDR1 SGDLS, CDR2 YYNGEE. After removal of 0 bases from V and 9 bases from J, the junction contained 6 bases not matched to a gene. The CDR3 spells CASSVGTSGMVSQYF. The CDR3 DNA follows: TGTGCCAGCAGCGTAGGGACTAGCGGGATGGTTTCCCAGTACTTC.

The chain is built from TRBV7-8 and TRBJ2-5, with 8 nucleotides matching TRBD1. The CDR3 is 13 residues long. V lost 5 bases, J lost 5 bases, and 4 bases stayed unmatched. Germline lookup yields CDR1 SGHVS and CDR2 FQNEAQ. The CDR3 DNA is TGTGCCAGCAGCACCCGACAGGGGGAGACCCAGTACTTC. It specifies CASSTRQGETQYF.

This clone was seen at least ten times. Different DNA sequences within this sample yield the same CDR3. The rearrangement uses TRBV5-1 and TRBJ1-1, with 7 bases fitting TRBD1. This CDR3 has 16 residues. Germline V CDR1 and CDR2: SGHRS, YFSETQ. V lost 4 bases, J lost 0 bases, and 9 bases stayed unmatched. CDR3 loop: CASSLGLGQLNTEAFF. The CDR3 DNA sequence: TGCGCCAGCAGCCTGGGCCTGGGACAGTTGAACACTGAAGCTTTCTTT.

This chain links TRBV2 with TRBJ2-7; D unclear. This CDR3 is built from 13 residues. Germline values: CDR1 SNHLY, CDR2 FYNNEI. Trimming took 4 bases from V and 2 from J, leaving 9 bases between them. The CDR3 here is CASSGTETYEQYF. The CDR3 DNA reads as TGTGCCAGCAGTGGGACGGAGACCTACGAGCAGTACTTC.

V and J are TRBV4-3 and TRBJ2-2; 8 nucleotides agree with TRBD1. With V trimmed by 4 bases and J by 5 bases, 9 bases remained unmatched. The CDR3 is made up of 16 amino acids. CDR1 and CDR2 from the germline V gene are LGHNA and YSLEER. The CDR3 sequence is CASSPRQGAWTGELFF. CDR3 DNA sequence: TGCGCCAGCAGCCCCCGTCAGGGGGCTTGGACCGGGGAGCTGTTTTTT.

The chain recombines TRBV15 with TRBJ1-1; perhaps TRBD1 as D (5 bases). The CDR3 covers 15 residues. The germline CDR1 and CDR2 sequences are LNHNV and YYDKDF (reference sequence). V lost 5 bases and J lost 6, with 19 bases in between. DNA of the CDR3: TGTGCCACCAGCGGCCAACTCGGGGGGGAGGCTGAAGCTTTCTTT. As protein: CATSGQLGGEAEAFF. The variable domain in full, with the rest retrieved from reference TRBV15 and TRBJ1-1, is DAMVIQNPRYQVTQFGKPVTLSCSQTLNHNVMYWYQQKSSQAPKLLFHYYDKDFNNEADTPDNFQSRRPNTSFCFLDIRSPGLGDTAMYLCATSGQLGGEAEAFFGQGTRLTVV.

The J gene is TRBJ1-4, the V gene TRBV5-5; D ambiguous. The V gene's germline CDR1 is SGHKS and CDR2 YYEKEE (reference sequence). This CDR3 has 14 residues. Between the trimmed V and J ends, which lost 0 bases and 10 bases, there was a span of 13 bases. CDR3 DNA: TGTGCCAGCAGCTTGGCTACTCTTGAGGGAAAACTGTTTTTT. Translating it yields CASSLATLEGKLFF.

For the CDR3, the DNA is TGTGCCAGTAGCCTAGCGGGAGGCGCCTACAATGAGCAGTTCTTC. It codes for CASSLAGGAYNEQFF. The genes are TRBV19 and TRBJ2-1; TRBD2 matches at 11 bases. Germline CDR1 and CDR2: LNHDA and SQIVND (reference sequence). Trimming took 6 bases from V and 2 from J; bases not matched to a gene: 3. The CDR3 has 15 amino acids.

This chain links TRBV28 with TRBJ2-7; no reliable D call. Germline assignment: CDR1 MDHEN and CDR2 SYDVKM. The CDR3 is 14 residues long. V lost 4 bases to trimming and J lost 9 bases, with 19 bases between them. CDR3 coding DNA: TGTGCCAGCAGTTCTACCAAGGGCCCCCTGTGGCAGTACTTC. This translates into CASSSTKGPLWQYF. Variable domain in full (rest from reference TRBV28 and TRBJ2-7): DVKVTQSSRYLVKRTGEKVFLECVQDMDHENMFWYRQDPGLGLRLIYFSYDVKMKEKGDIPEGYSVSREKKERFSLILESASTNQTSMYLCASSSTKGPLWQYFGPGTRLTVT.

The V gene is TRBV4-3, the J gene TRBJ1-1, with unresolved D. V was trimmed by 0 bases and J by 0 bases, leaving 11 bases between them. The CDR3 totals 16 residues. CDR1 and CDR2 (germline): LGHNA, YSLEER. The CDR3 nucleotides are TGCGCCAGCAGCCAAGATGTCAGCAAGATGAACACTGAAGCTTTCTTT. Translated, it gives CASSQDVSKMNTEAFF.

The rearrangement links TRBV7-9 to TRBJ2-7; D may correspond to TRBD1 or TRBD2 (5 bases each). The V gene's germline CDR1 is SEHNR and CDR2 FQNEAQ (reference sequence). This CDR3 comprises 14 residues. V shed 5 bases and J shed 7 bases, with 18 bases lying between them. CDR3 in amino acids: CASSLEGPTREQYF. The CDR3 nucleotides read TGTGCCAGCAGCCTAGAGGGGCCGACAAGGGAGCAGTACTTC.

In DNA, the CDR3 is TGTGCCAGCAGTTCCACCAATCCGGGACTAGCGGGAGCAGGTTTAGAGACCCAGTACTTC. Encoded protein: CASSSTNPGLAGAGLETQYF. The rearrangement links TRBV28 to TRBJ2-5; 14 nucleotides line up with TRBD2. The junction had 17 bases not matched to a gene; V was cut back by 4 bases and J by 4 bases. Germline CDR1 MDHEN, CDR2 SYDVKM. The CDR3 has 20 residues. Full variable domain (remainder filled in from reference TRBV28 and TRBJ2-5): DVKVTQSSRYLVKRTGEKVFLECVQDMDHENMFWYRQDPGLGLRLIYFSYDVKMKEKGDIPEGYSVSREKKERFSLILESASTNQTSMYLCASSSTNPGLAGAGLETQYFGPGTRLLVL.